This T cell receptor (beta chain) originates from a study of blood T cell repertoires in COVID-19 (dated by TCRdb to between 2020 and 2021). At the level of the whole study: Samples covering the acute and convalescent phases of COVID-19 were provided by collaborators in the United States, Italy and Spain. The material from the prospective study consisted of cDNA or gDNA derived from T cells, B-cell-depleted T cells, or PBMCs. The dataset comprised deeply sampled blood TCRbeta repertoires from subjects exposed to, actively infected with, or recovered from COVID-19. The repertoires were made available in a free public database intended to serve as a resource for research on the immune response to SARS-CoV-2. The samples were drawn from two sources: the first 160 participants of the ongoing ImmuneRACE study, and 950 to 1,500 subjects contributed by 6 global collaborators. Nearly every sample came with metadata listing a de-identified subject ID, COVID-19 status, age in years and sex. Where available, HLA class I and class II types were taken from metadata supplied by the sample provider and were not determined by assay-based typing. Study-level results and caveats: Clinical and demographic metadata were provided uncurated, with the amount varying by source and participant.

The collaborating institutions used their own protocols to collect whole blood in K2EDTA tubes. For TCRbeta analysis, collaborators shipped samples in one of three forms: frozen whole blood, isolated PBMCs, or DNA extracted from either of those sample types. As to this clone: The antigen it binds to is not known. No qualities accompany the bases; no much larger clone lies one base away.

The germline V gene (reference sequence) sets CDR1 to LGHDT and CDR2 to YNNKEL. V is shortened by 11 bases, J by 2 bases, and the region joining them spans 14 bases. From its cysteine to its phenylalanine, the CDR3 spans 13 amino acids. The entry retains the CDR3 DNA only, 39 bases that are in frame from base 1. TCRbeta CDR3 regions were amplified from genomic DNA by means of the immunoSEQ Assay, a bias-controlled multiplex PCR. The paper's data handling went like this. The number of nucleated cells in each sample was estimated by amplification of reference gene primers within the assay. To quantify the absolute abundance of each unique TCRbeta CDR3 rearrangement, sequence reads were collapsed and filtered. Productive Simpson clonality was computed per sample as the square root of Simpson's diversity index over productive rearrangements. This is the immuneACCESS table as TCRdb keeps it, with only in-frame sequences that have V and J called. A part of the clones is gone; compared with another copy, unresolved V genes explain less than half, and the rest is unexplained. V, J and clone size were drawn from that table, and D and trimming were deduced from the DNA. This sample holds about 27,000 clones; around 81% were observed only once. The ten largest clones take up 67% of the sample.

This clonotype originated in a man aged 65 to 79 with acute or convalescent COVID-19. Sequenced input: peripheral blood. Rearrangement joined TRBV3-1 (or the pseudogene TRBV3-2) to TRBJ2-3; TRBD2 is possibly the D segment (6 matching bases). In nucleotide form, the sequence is TGTGCCGGAGACGGGGGATTCACAGATACGCAGTATTTT. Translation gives CAGDGGFTDTQYF.